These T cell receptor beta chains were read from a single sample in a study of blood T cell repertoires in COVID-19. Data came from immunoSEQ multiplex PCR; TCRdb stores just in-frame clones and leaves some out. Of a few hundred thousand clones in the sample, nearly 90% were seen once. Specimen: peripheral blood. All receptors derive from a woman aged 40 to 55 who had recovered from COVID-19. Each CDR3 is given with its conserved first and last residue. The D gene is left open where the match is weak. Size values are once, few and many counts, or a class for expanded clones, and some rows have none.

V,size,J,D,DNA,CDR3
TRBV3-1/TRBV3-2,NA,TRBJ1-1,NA,TGTGCCAGCAGCACAGGGTATCGGCCGGAAGCTTTCTTT,CASSTGYRPEAFF
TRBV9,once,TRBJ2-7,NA,TGTGCCAGCAGCGTCGACGGGGGAAGTATTCCACGGGACGAGCAGTACTTC,CASSVDGGSIPRDEQYF
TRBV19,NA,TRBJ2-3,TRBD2,TGTGCCAGTAGTATGAATCGGCTAGCGGGAGGGCGGCTGAATACGCAGTATTTT,CASSMNRLAGGRLNTQYF
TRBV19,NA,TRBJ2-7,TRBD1,TGTGCCAGTAGTGACCGGACAGGGAAGGCACAAATCCAGTACTTC,CASSDRTGKAQIQYF
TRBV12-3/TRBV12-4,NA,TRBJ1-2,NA,TGTGCCAGCAGTCAGGGGAGAGGGAGCGGCTACACCTTC,CASSQGRGSGYTF
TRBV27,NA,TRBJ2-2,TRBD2,TGTGCCAGCAGTTCGTATAGCGGGGGGGCTGGGGGCACCGGGGAGCTGTTTTTT,CASSSYSGGAGGTGELFF
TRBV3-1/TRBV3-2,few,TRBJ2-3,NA,TGTGCCAGCAGCCAATCAGCAGATACGCAGTATTTT,CASSQSADTQYF
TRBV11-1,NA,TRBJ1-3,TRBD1,TGTGCCAGCAGCGGCCCTGACAGGGCGTCCAGAAACACCATATATTTT,CASSGPDRASRNTIYF
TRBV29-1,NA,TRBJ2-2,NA,TGCAGCGTCCGAGATCGGTTGGCCGGGGAGCTGTTTTTT,CSVRDRLAGELFF
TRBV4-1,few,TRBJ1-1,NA,TGCGCCAGCAGCCAAGTAGGGGGAATGAACACTGAAGCTTTCTTT,CASSQVGGMNTEAFF
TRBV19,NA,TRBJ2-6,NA,TGTGCCAGTAATCTTGGAGGGTTCTCTGGGGCCAACGTCCTGACTTTC,CASNLGGFSGANVLTF
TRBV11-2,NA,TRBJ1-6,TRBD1,TGTGCCAGCAGCTTAGAAGGGGACAGTAATTCACCCCTCCACTTT,CASSLEGDSNSPLHF
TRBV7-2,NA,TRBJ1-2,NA,TGTGCCAGCAGCTTACCGGGCAGGGTCGATGGCTACACCTTC,CASSLPGRVDGYTF
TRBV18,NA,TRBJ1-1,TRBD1,TGTGCCAGCTCAGATACAGGGGGAAGACAAGCTTTCTTT,CASSDTGGRQAFF
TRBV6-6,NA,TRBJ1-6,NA,TGTGCCAGCAGCCACGGACGGGGGTATAATTCACCCCTCCACTTT,CASSHGRGYNSPLHF
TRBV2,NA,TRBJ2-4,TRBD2,TGTGCCAGCAGAGGGGAGGGTAAGAACATTCAGTACTTC,CASRGEGKNIQYF
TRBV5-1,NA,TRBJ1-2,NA,TGCGCCAGCAGCTTGGTCGTCGACTCCCCCCCTCCTGGCTACACCTTC,CASSLVVDSPPPGYTF
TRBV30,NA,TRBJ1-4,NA,TGTGCCTGGAGGACAGCTGAAAAACTGTTTTTT,CAWRTAEKLFF
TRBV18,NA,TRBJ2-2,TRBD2,TGTGCCAGCTCACGGACCACGGGACTACCTGACACCGGGGAGCTGTTTTTT,CASSRTTGLPDTGELFF
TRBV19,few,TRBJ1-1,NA,TGTGCCAGTATCAAGAACACTGAAGCTTTCTTT,CASIKNTEAFF
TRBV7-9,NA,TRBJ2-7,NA,TGTGCCAGCAGCCCTTTATCAGGGAATAGCTCCTACGAGCAGTACTTC,CASSPLSGNSSYEQYF
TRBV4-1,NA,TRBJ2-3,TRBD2,TGCGCCAGCAGCCAAGATTTCGGGACTAGCGGGGGGGATACGCAGTATTTT,CASSQDFGTSGGDTQYF
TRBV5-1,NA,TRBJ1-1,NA,TGCGCCAGCAGCTTTTCAGTACAGGGTGAAGCTTTCTTT,CASSFSVQGEAFF
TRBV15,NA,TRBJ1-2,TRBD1,TGTGCCACCAGCCTGGACGGGACAGGGTCCTATGGCTACACCTTC,CATSLDGTGSYGYTF
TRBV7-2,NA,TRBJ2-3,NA,TGTGCCAGCAGCTTAGGGGGTTTCGCCTGGGGTGGAGGGTATTTT,CASSLGGFAWGGGYF
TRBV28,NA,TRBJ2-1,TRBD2,TGTGCCACCCTCACTACCGGGACTAGCTTTTTCTTC,CATLTTGTSFFF
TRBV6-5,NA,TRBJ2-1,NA,TGTGCCAGCAGTTCCTTTACCGAGGGTGAGCAGTTCTTC,CASSSFTEGEQFF
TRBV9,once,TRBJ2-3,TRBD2,TGTGCCAGCAGCTCAGGAGCGGGAGGGCCGTGGGATACGCAGTATTTT,CASSSGAGGPWDTQYF
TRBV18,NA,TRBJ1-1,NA,TGTGCCAGCTCACCAAGGGCAGGGGAGGGCACTGAAGCTTTCTTT,CASSPRAGEGTEAFF
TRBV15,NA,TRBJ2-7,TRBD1,TGTGCCACCAGCAGAGGGGACAGTTCCTACGAGCAGTACTTC,CATSRGDSSYEQYF